This TCR beta chain derives from a study of Ad26.COV2.S vaccination and SARS-CoV-2 variants (dated by TCRdb to 2020 to 2023). Study-wide context: Donors in the vaccine arm were drawn from COV1001, a multicentre, randomized, double-blind, placebo-controlled phase I-IIa trial testing Ad26.COV2.S in healthy adults. TCRbeta repertoire sequencing was used to assess the specificity and breadth of SARS-CoV-2-reactive T cell receptors after Ad26.COV2.S vaccination. Investigators did not know the trial group allocation while performing experiments and assessing outcomes. The TCR-sequenced set comprised approximately 32 samples: around 20 Ad26.COV2.S vaccine recipients, 5 placebo recipients and 8 SARS-CoV-2 convalescent individuals. Ad26.COV2.S was administered intramuscularly at 5 x 10^10 or 1 x 10^11 viral particles, either as a single shot or as two shots given 56 days apart. Trial participants were randomized into five groups of five, in which low-dose or high-dose Ad26.COV2.S was given once or twice, or placebo was given on both occasions.

Of note for this clone: What this receptor recognizes is not known. Base qualities were left out, and no much larger clone turns up one base away.

The junction shows trimming of 5 bases on V and 3 bases on J, plus 11 bases between the germline ends. Via the germline V gene (reference sequence), CDR1 is LNHDA and CDR2 SQIVND. CDR3 length: 14 amino acids, cysteine to phenylalanine. Only the CDR3 DNA stays, 42 bases, in frame from base 1. What this sample's treatment or condition label stands for: around 19 received Ad26.COV2.S at low or high dose, single or two shots; five or six received placebo; per-sample allocation not given. Repertoires of vaccine and placebo recipients were sequenced from samples collected on day 63 after the first injection. In Cohort 1b, around 23 adults aged 18-55 years were enrolled at a single site in Boston, USA, between 29 July and 7 August 2020. Ad26.COV2.S was a replication-incompetent adenovirus type 26 vector expressing a prefusion-stabilized SARS-CoV-2 spike protein from the original Wuhan strain. The investigation overall reported the following: Vaccine and placebo recipients had similar non-spike TCR breadth, a finding consistent with the vaccine containing only spike. It was noted by the authors that total T cell responses may have been underestimated by the TCR breadth and depth analyses. After vaccination, substantial breadth of spike-specific CD8+ and CD4+ T cell responses was reported. Spike-specific TCR breadth was higher in Ad26.COV2.S recipients than in placebo recipients (P = 0.0014). The study lacked the statistical power to compare responses across vaccine doses or regimens.

TCRbeta CDR3 regions were sequenced with the immunoSEQ Assay. After extraction, genomic DNA underwent amplification by bias-controlled multiplex PCR, followed by high-throughput sequencing. Processing in the source paper ran as follows. To quantify the absolute abundance of every unique TCRbeta CDR3 region, sequences were collapsed and filtered. Usable DNA was measured by amplifying reference genes present in all nucleated cells, and TCRbeta template counts were normalized to that usable DNA to estimate T cell fraction. Repertoire TCRs were annotated as SARS-CoV-2-specific by exact matching of V gene, CDR3 amino acid sequence and J gene to a known reactive TCR set. MIRA supplied the reference SARS-CoV-2 TCR set, which was filtered for enrichment in COVID-19-positive ImmuneCODE repertoires so that public or cross-reactive TCRs were removed. Using the MIRA antigens, annotated TCRs were further analysed by specific ORF or by position within an ORF. Breadth was defined as annotated unique rearrangements over total unique productive rearrangements; depth was the summed frequency of those rearrangements. Two-sided Wilcoxon rank-sum tests were applied when comparing TCR breadth between groups. TCRdb's version of the immuneACCESS table is confined to in-frame rearrangements and falls short of the full clone set. An unresolved V gene accounts for under half of the shortfall where checked; the remainder is of unknown origin. V, J and clone size reflect that table, while D and trimming were determined from the DNA. The sample contains 400,000 to 450,000 clones, 75% to 95% of them found a single time. 12% of the sample comes from the top ten.

The sequenced sample was peripheral blood, obtained in a trial of Ad26.COV2.S vaccine versus placebo. The TCR was taken from a person aged 18-65 years who received the Ad26.COV2.S COVID-19 vaccine or a placebo. Recombination joined TRBV19 with TRBJ1-3; the best D guess is TRBD1, with 5 bases matching. The CDR3 corresponds to CASSPSGVGNTIYF. The DNA sequence is TGTGCCAGTAGTCCCTCGGGGGTTGGAAACACCATATATTTT. The CDR3, completed at both ends by the reference TRBV19 and TRBJ1-3 genes, gives the full variable domain DGGITQSPKYLFRKEGQNVTLSCEQNLNHDAMYWYRQDPGQGLRLIYYSQIVNDFQKGDIAEGYSVSREKKESFPLTVTSAQKNPTAFYLCASSPSGVGNTIYFGEGSWLTVV.